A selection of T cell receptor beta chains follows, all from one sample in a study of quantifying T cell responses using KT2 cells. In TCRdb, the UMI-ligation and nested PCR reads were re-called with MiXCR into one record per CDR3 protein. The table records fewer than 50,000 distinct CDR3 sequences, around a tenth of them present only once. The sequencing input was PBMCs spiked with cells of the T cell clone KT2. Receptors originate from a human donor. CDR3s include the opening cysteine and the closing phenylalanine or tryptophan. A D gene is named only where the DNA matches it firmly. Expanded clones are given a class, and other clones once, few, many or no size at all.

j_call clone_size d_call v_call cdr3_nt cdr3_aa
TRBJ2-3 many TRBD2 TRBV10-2 TGCGCCAGCGCCCCCGCGACTAGCGGGGGAGCTCAGGGGACAGATACGCAGTATTTT CASAPATSGGAQGTDTQYF
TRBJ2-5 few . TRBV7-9 TGTGCCAGCAGCTCGACTCGGGACCCCCGAAGGGAAAAGACCCAGTACTTC CASSSTRDPRREKTQYF
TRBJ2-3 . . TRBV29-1 TGCAGCGTTGGAGACACAGATACGCAGTATTTT CSVGDTDTQYF
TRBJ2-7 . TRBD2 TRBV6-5 TGTGCCAGCAGTTCCACTAGCGGGGGGGCGAATGAGCAGTACTTC CASSSTSGGANEQYF
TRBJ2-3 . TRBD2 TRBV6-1 TGTGCCAGCAGTGAAATCCTAGCGGGTGGCACAGATACGCAGTATTTT CASSEILAGGTDTQYF
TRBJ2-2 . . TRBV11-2 TGTGCCAGCAGCCCCCCGTGGCAGGGGAGGACCGGGGAGCTGTTTTTT CASSPPWQGRTGELFF
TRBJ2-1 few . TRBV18 TGTGCCAGCTCACCACCGTCGGTTGCCGAGCAGTTCTTC CASSPPSVAEQFF
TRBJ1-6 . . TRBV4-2 TGTGCCAGCAGCCAAGAAACAGGTGGGGGCTATTCACCCCTCCAATTT CASSQETGGGYSPLQF
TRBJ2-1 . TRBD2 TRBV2 TGTGCCAGCCGCGGGACTAGCGTAAATGAGCAGTTCTTC CASRGTSVNEQFF
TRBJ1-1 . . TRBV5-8 TGTGCCAGCAGCCTAGGACAGCCGACCCTGTTGAACACTGAAGCTTTCTTT CASSLGQPTLLNTEAFF
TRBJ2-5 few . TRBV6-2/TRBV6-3 TGTGCCAGCAGTGACCCCCGTAGGGGTGTAGAGACCCAGTACTTC CASSDPRRGVETQYF
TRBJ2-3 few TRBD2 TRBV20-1 TGCAGTGCTAGGACTAGCGGTCGCACAGATACGCAGTATTTT CSARTSGRTDTQYF
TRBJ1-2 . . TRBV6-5 TGTGCCAGCAGTTACGGCCGGGACACCGGGTCGGCCACCTTC CASSYGRDTGSATF
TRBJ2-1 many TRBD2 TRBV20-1 TGCAGTGCTGTCGGACTAGCGGGATGGTACAATGAGCAGTTCTTC CSAVGLAGWYNEQFF
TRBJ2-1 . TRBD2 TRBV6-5 TGTGCCAGCAGTCGAGAGGCGGGGGGTGAGCAGTTCTTC CASSREAGGEQFF
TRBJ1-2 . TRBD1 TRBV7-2 TGTGCCAGCAGCTTATCTACAGGGGATAACTATGGCTACACCTTC CASSLSTGDNYGYTF
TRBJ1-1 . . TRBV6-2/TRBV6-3 TGTGCCAGCAGTTCCTTCGGAGGTGAAGCTTTCTTT CASSSFGGEAFF
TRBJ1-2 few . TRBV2 TGTGCCACAGGATGGGGCCAGTATGGCTACACCTTC CATGWGQYGYTF
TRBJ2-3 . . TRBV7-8 TGTGCCAGCAGCTCCTTGTGGGAGACCCAGTCAGATACGCAGTATTTT CASSSLWETQSDTQYF
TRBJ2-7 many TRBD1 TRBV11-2 TGTGCCAGCAGCTTAGGAACGACAGGGGTAACCTACGAGCAGTACTTC CASSLGTTGVTYEQYF
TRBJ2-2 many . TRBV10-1 TGCGCCAGCAGTGAAGGGGAAGCAGAGACCGGGGAGCTGTTTTTT CASSEGEAETGELFF
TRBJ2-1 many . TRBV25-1 TGTGCCAGCAGTTTAGGGTACAATGAGCAGTTCTTC CASSLGYNEQFF
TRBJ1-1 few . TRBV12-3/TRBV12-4 TGTGCCAGCAGTTTAGGGCAGTACATCACTGAAGCTTTCTTT CASSLGQYITEAFF
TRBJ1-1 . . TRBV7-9 TGTGCCAGCCCCTCACTGCGGTTAGGGGAAGCTTTCTTT CASPSLRLGEAFF
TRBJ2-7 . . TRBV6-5 TGTGCCAGCAGTTACACTGAAGGGGGCTACGAGCAGTACTTC CASSYTEGGYEQYF
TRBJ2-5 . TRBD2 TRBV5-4 TGTGCCAGCAGCTCCTTAGCGGGGGGGCTTGAGACCCAGTACTTC CASSSLAGGLETQYF
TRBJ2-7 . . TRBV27 TGTGCCAGCAGTTGGACGGGGAACTCCTACGAGCAGTACTTC CASSWTGNSYEQYF
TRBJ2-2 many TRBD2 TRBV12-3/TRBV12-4 TGTGCCAGCAGTTTAGGTAGCGGGGGGGCCGATACCGGGGAGCTGTTTTTT CASSLGSGGADTGELFF
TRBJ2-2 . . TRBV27 TGTGCCAGCAGTTTAGGGTTCCTTAACGGGGAGCTGTTTTTT CASSLGFLNGELFF
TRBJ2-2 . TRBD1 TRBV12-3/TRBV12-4 TGTGCCAGCAGCCAGCAGGGACAGTCCGGGGAGCTGTTTTTT CASSQQGQSGELFF